This T cell receptor (beta chain) comes out of a study of blood T cell repertoires in COVID-19. Across the whole study: Donors in the United States, Italy and Spain gave samples during acute or convalescent COVID-19. PBMCs, B-cell-depleted T cells, or T cells were the source of the cDNA or gDNA that made up the material.

Authors' data handling: For nucleated cells, counts were estimated from reference gene primer amplification. The assay was immunoSEQ multiplex PCR, and TCRdb's table has in-frame clones only and misses some. V and J calls and clone size are those listed in that table; D and trimming were worked out from the DNA. The sample gives roughly 260,000 clones, roughly nine tenths of which show up once; around 9.1% is in the top ten. The sample was peripheral blood. The receptor was derived from a middle-aged man who had recovered from COVID-19.

The CDR3 bases are TGTGCCAGCAGTCCCGCGCCAACCGAAGCTTTCTTT. Amino acid sequence: CASSPAPTEAFF. The chain uses TRBV12-3 or TRBV12-4 and TRBJ1-1; D is undetermined. Trimming cost V 5 bases and J 8 bases, with 12 bases left between them. The CDR3 has 12 residues.